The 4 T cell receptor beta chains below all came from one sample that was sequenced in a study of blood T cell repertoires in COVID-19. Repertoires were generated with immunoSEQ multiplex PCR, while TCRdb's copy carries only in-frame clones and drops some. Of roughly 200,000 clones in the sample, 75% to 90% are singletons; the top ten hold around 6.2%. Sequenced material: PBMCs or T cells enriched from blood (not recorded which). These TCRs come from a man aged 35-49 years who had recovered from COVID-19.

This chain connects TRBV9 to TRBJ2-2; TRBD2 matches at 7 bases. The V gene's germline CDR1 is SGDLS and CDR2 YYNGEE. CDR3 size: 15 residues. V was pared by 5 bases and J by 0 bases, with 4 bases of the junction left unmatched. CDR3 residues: CASRIGLANTGELFF. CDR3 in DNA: TGTGCCAGCAGAATAGGACTAGCGAACACCGGGGAGCTGTTTTTT.

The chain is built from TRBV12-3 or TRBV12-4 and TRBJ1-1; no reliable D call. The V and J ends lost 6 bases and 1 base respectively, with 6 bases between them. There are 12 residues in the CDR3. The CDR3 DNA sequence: TGTGCCAGCAGACTAACGAACACTGAAGCTTTCTTT. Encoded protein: CASRLTNTEAFF.

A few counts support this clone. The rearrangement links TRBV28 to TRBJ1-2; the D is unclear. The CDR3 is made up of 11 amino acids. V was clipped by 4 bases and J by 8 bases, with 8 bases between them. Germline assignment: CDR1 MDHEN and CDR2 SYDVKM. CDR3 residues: CASSSLRGYTF. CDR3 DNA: TGTGCCAGCAGTTCCTTACGGGGCTACACCTTC.

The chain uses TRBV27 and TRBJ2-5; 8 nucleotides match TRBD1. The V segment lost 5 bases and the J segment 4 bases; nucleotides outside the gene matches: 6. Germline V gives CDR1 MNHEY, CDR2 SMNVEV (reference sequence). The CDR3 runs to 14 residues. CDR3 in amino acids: CASSQTQGAETQYF. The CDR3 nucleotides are TGTGCCAGCAGTCAAACCCAGGGGGCAGAGACCCAGTACTTC.